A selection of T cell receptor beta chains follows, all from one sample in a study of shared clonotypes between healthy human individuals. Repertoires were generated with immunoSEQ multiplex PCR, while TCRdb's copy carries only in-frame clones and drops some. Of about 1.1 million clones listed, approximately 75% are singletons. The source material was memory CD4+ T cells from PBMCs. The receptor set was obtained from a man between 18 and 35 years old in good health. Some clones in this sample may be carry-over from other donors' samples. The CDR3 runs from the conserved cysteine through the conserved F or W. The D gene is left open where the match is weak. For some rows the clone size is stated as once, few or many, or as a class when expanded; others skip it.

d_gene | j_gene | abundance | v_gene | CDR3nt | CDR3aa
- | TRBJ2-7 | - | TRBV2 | TGTGCCAGCAGCAACTACGAGCAGTACTTC | CASSNYEQYF
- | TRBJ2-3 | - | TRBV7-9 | TGTGCCAGCAGCTTAAACCCCACGGGGACCGAAGATACGCAGTATTTT | CASSLNPTGTEDTQYF
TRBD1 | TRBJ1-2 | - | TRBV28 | TGTGCCAGCAGGACCCCGGACAGGGGAGGGGGTAACTATGGCTACACCTTC | CASRTPDRGGGNYGYTF
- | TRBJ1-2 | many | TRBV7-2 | TGTGCCAGCAGCCCGGACAGTTGGAACTATGGCTACACCTTC | CASSPDSWNYGYTF
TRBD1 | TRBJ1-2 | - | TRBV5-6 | TGTGCCAGCAGCCCCGGGGTGCAGGGGGCGAGATACTATGGCTACACCTTC | CASSPGVQGARYYGYTF
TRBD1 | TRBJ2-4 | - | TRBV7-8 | TGTGCCAGCAGCCCTCGCGTCAGGGGGCGATCGGAGGCCAAAAACATTCAGTACTTC | CASSPRVRGRSEAKNIQYF
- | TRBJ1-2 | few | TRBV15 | TGTGCCACCAGCAGAGCGGGCTATGGCTACACCTTC | CATSRAGYGYTF
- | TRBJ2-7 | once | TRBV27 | TGTGCCAGCAGCAACTCCGATAGCAACGAGCAGTACTTC | CASSNSDSNEQYF
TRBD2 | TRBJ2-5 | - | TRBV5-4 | TGTGCCAGCAGCTCTGGACTAGCGAAGAAAGAGACCCAGTACTTC | CASSSGLAKKETQYF
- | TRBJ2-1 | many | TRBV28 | TGTGCCAGCAGTTGGAATAGGGGGGAATTAGGTGAGCAGTTCTTC | CASSWNRGELGEQFF
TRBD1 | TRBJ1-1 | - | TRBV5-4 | TGTGCCAGCAGCTCACGGACAGGGAAGGATGAAGCTTTCTTT | CASSSRTGKDEAFF
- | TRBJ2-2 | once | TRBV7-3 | TGTGCCAGCAGCTCACACTCCGACACCGGGGAGCTGTTTTTT | CASSSHSDTGELFF
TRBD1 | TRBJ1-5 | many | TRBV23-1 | TGCGCCAGCAGTCCTGACAGGGGTGGGCAGCCCCAGCATTTT | CASSPDRGGQPQHF
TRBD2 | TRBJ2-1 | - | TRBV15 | TGTGCCACCAGCGGTGGACTAGCGGGAGGGGGGCAGTTCTTC | CATSGGLAGGGQFF
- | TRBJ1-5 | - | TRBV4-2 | TGTGCCAGCAGCCAAGATGGGCTCGGCTTCAATCAGCCCCAGCATTTT | CASSQDGLGFNQPQHF
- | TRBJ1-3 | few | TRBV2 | TGTGCCAGCAGAGTGGGCGTGAGCGATGGAAACACCATATATTTT | CASRVGVSDGNTIYF
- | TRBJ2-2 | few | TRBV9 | TGTGCCAGCAGAATCGGGGTCTTCACCGGGGAGCTGTTTTTT | CASRIGVFTGELFF
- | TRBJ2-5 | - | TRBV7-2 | TGTGCCAGCAGCTTATCGGTTGCGGTGCCCCTCGGGACCCAGTACTTC | CASSLSVAVPLGTQYF
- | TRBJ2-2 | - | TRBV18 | TGTGCCAGCTCAGCCACGAGACCGCGGGTCACCGGGGAGCTGTTTTTT | CASSATRPRVTGELFF
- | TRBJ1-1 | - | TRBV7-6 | TGTGCCAGCAGCTTTTCAGGGAACACTGAAGCTTTCTTT | CASSFSGNTEAFF
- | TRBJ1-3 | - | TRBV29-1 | TGCAGCGTTCTAGACAGTAGGAGAAACACCATATATTTT | CSVLDSRRNTIYF
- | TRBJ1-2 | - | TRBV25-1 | TGTGCCAGCACGGCGTACGCTAACTATGGCTACACCTTC | CASTAYANYGYTF
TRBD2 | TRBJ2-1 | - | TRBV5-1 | TGCGCCAGCAGCCCGGGGGGTGGGGCGGACAATGAGCAGTTCTTC | CASSPGGGADNEQFF
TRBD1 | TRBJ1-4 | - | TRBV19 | TGTGCCAGTAGTATAGGCTTGGGACAGCTATATGAAAAACTGTTTTTT | CASSIGLGQLYEKLFF
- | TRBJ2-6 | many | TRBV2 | TGTGCCAGCAGTGAAGAAGGAGGAACTGGGGCCAACGTCCTGACTTTC | CASSEEGGTGANVLTF
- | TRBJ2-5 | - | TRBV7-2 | TGTGCCAGCAGCTTGGGTGCAGGGCCGGGGGAGACCCAGTACTTC | CASSLGAGPGETQYF
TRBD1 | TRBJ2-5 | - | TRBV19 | TGTGCCAGTAGCCCCTGGACAGGGAGGGAGACCCAGTACTTC | CASSPWTGRETQYF
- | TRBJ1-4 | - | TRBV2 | TGTGCCAGCAATCAGTTTAGGGAAAAACTGTTTTTT | CASNQFREKLFF
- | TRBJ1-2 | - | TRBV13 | TGTGCCAGCAGCCTCCTCCTGGGGGGGTCGAGTCATGGCTACACCTTC | CASSLLLGGSSHGYTF
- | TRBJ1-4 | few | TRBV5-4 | TGTGCCAGCAGCTTGGGCCACGGAAAACTGTTTTTT | CASSLGHGKLFF
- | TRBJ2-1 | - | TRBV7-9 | TGTGCCAGCAGCTTACAGGCGACCGAGCAGTTCTTC | CASSLQATEQFF
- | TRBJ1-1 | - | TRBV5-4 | TGTGCCAGCAGCCCCCCCCCGGGCAGCCTGAACACTGAAGCTTTCTTT | CASSPPPGSLNTEAFF
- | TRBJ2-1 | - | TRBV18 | TGTGCCAGCTCTAGCCCGGCGGAGAACTACAATGAGCAGTTCTTC | CASSSPAENYNEQFF
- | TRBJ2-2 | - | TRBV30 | TGTGCCTGGAAGGCCCCTGGGAACACCGGGGAGCTGTTTTTT | CAWKAPGNTGELFF
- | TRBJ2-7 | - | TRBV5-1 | TGCGCCAGCAGCTCAGGACACCTTAGTCAGTACTTC | CASSSGHLSQYF
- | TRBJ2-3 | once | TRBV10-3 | TGTGCCATCAGTGCCAGGGGACCGACAGATACGCAGTATTTT | CAISARGPTDTQYF
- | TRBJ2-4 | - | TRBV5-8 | TGTGCCAGCAGCGCAAGACAGGAGCTGAAAAACATTCAGTACTTC | CASSARQELKNIQYF
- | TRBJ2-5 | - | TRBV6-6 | TGTGCCAGCAGCCCAATTAAGGGTGGAGAGACCCAGTACTTC | CASSPIKGGETQYF
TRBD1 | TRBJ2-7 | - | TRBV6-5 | TGTGCCAGCAGTACTCCCCGGGACAGGGTGGTCGAGCAGTACTTC | CASSTPRDRVVEQYF
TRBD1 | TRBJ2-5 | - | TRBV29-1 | TGCAGCGTTAGACAGGGTTTCGGGACCCAGTACTTC | CSVRQGFGTQYF
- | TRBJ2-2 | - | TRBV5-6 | TGTGCCAGCAGCCGTTCAAAGAGGACAGCTTACACCGGGGAGCTGTTTTTT | CASSRSKRTAYTGELFF
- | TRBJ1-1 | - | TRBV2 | TGTGCCAGCTCCCCTGTAGGCGGCTCGAGCACTGAAGCTTTCTTT | CASSPVGGSSTEAFF
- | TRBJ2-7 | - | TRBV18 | TGTGCCAGCTCACCAGTTCAGAGCTCCTACGAGCAGTACTTC | CASSPVQSSYEQYF
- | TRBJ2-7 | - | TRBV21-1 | TGTGCCAGCAGCAAAAGAAGGGCGGGCTCCTACGAGCAGTACTTC | CASSKRRAGSYEQYF
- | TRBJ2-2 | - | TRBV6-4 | TGTGCCAGCAGTGACCGCCGCGACACTCCGAAGGGCACCGGGGAGCTGTTTTTT | CASSDRRDTPKGTGELFF
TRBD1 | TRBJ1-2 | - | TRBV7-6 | TGTGCCAGCAGCCCGGGAATTGACAGGGGGGGCTACACCTTC | CASSPGIDRGGYTF
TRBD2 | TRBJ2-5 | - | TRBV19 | TGTGCCAGTAGTATGGGAGGGCCGGTGGAGACCCAGTACTTC | CASSMGGPVETQYF
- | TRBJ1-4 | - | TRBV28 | TGTGCCAGCAGTTTCTCGGAAGAAAAACTGTTTTTT | CASSFSEEKLFF
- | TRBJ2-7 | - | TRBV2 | TGTGCCAGCTCCCCCCAGGGTATTGAGCAGTACTTC | CASSPQGIEQYF
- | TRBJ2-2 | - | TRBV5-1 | TGCGCCAGCAGAAACCCGGGAAACACCGGGGAGCTGTTTTTT | CASRNPGNTGELFF
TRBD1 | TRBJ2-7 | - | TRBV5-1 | TGCGCCAGCAGTTCAAACCGACAGGGCTACGAGCAGTACTTC | CASSSNRQGYEQYF
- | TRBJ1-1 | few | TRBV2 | TGTGCCAGCTGCGTGGTAGGGGCAAGCACTGAAGCTTTCTTT | CASCVVGASTEAFF
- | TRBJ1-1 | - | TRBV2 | TGTGCCAGTGGGCCTCAACAGTTGGGAAACACTGAAGCTTTCTTT | CASGPQQLGNTEAFF